Reported below is one TCR beta chain. The V gene's germline CDR1 is SGHTA and CDR2 FQGNSA. The CDR3 consists of 17 residues. V lost 3 bases to trimming and J lost 4 bases; unmatched junction nucleotides: 12. Authors' processing steps: Reference gene primer amplification gave nucleated cell count estimates. The assay was immunoSEQ multiplex PCR, and TCRdb's table has in-frame clones only and misses some. The V and J calls and clone size come from that table; D and trimming were worked out from the DNA. Of over 150,000 clones in the sample, roughly 80% were seen once. This specimen comes from a study of blood T cell repertoires in COVID-19. Looking at the study overall: Acute and convalescent COVID-19 samples came from the United States, Italy and Spain. In each case, the material was cDNA or gDNA derived from T cells, B-cell-depleted T cells, or PBMCs.

The chain employs TRBV7-2 and TRBJ2-3; 8 bases are shared with TRBD2. Material for sequencing was peripheral blood. The receptor comes from a man between 65 and 85 years old with acute or convalescent COVID-19. CDR3 in amino acids: CASSFRSGAGGSDTQYF. CDR3 nucleotide sequence: TGTGCCAGCAGCTTCCGCTCCGGTGCGGGAGGATCAGATACGCAGTATTTT. Based on the CDR3 plus reference TRBV7-2 and TRBJ2-3, the full variable domain is GAGVSQSPSNKVTEKGKDVELRCDPISGHTALYWYRQSLGQGLEFLIYFQGNSAPDKSGLPSDRFSAERTGGSVSTLTIQRTQQEDSAVYLCASSFRSGAGGSDTQYFGPGTRLTVL.